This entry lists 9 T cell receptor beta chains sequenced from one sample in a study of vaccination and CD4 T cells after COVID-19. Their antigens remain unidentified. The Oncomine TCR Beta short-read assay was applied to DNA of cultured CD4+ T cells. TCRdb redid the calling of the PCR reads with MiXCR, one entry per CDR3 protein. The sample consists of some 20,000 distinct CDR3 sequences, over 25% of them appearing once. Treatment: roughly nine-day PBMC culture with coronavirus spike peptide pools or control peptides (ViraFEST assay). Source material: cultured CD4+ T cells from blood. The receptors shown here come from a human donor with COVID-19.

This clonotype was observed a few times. The CDR3 DNA is TGTGCCATCAGTGGGGCCAGCAGACGGACTGAAGCTTTCTTT. This gives the protein CAISGASRRTEAFF. The chain carries TRBV10-3 and TRBJ1-1; D remains unclear. CDR1 ENHRY and CDR2 SYGVKD come from the germline V gene. V was pared by 4 bases and J by 5 bases, with 14 bases between. The CDR3 runs 14 residues.

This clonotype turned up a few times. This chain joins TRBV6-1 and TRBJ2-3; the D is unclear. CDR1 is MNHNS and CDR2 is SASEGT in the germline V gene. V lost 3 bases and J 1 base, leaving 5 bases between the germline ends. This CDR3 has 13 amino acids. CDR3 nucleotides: TGTGCCAGCAGTGACCAGGGCACAGATACGCAGTATTTT. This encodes CASSDQGTDTQYF.

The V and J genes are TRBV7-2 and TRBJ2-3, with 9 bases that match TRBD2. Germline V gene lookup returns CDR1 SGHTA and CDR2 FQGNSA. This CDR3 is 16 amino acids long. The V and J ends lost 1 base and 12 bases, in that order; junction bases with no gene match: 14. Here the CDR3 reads CASSLEGRRGGRGQYF. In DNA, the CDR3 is TGTGCCAGCAGCTTAGAGGGGAGGCGGGGGGGCCGGGGACAGTATTTT.

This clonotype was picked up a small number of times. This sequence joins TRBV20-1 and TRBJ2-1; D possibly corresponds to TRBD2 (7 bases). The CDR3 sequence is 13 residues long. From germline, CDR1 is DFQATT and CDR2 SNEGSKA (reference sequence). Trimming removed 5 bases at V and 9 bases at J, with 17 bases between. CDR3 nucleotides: TGCAGTGCTCCGCCGGGGGGCGCGACTGAGCAGTTCTTC. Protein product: CSAPPGGATEQFF.

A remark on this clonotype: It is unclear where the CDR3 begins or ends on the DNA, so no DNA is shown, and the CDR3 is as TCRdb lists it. CDR3 protein: CASTNQTSMYLCASSLFGSEQYF. The chain employs TRBV27 and TRBJ2-7. Germline values: CDR1 MNHEY, CDR2 SMNVEV (reference sequence). The CDR3 length is 23 residues, termini included.

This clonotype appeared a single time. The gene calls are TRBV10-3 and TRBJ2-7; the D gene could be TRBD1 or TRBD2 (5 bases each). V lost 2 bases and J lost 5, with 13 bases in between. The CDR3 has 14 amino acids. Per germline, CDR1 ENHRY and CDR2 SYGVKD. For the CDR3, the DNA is TGTGCCATCAGTGAGGGGACGTCGACCCACGAGCAGTACTTC. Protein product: CAISEGTSTHEQYF.

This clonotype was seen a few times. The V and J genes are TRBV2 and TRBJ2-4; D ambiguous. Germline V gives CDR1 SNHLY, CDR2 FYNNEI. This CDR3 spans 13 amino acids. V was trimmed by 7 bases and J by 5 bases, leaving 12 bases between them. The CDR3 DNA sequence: TGTGCCAGCAATGGGGTCTTCGAAAACATTCAGTACTTC. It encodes CASNGVFENIQYF.

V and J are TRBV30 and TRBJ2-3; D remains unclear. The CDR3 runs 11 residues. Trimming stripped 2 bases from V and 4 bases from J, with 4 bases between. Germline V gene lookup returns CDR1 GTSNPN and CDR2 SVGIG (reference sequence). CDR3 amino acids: CAWSPADTQYF. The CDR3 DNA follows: TGTGCCTGGAGTCCCGCAGATACGCAGTATTTT.

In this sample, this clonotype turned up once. As DNA, the CDR3 is TGTGCCAGCAGCTTCGGCAGGGGGCCTGGAAACACCATATATTTT. Its protein product is CASSFGRGPGNTIYF. V and J are TRBV11-3 and TRBJ1-3; 8 bases are a match to TRBD1. J was trimmed by 2 bases and V by 3 bases; bases with no gene match: 3. CDR1 is SGHNT, CDR2 YENEEA, per germline. This CDR3 is built from 15 residues.